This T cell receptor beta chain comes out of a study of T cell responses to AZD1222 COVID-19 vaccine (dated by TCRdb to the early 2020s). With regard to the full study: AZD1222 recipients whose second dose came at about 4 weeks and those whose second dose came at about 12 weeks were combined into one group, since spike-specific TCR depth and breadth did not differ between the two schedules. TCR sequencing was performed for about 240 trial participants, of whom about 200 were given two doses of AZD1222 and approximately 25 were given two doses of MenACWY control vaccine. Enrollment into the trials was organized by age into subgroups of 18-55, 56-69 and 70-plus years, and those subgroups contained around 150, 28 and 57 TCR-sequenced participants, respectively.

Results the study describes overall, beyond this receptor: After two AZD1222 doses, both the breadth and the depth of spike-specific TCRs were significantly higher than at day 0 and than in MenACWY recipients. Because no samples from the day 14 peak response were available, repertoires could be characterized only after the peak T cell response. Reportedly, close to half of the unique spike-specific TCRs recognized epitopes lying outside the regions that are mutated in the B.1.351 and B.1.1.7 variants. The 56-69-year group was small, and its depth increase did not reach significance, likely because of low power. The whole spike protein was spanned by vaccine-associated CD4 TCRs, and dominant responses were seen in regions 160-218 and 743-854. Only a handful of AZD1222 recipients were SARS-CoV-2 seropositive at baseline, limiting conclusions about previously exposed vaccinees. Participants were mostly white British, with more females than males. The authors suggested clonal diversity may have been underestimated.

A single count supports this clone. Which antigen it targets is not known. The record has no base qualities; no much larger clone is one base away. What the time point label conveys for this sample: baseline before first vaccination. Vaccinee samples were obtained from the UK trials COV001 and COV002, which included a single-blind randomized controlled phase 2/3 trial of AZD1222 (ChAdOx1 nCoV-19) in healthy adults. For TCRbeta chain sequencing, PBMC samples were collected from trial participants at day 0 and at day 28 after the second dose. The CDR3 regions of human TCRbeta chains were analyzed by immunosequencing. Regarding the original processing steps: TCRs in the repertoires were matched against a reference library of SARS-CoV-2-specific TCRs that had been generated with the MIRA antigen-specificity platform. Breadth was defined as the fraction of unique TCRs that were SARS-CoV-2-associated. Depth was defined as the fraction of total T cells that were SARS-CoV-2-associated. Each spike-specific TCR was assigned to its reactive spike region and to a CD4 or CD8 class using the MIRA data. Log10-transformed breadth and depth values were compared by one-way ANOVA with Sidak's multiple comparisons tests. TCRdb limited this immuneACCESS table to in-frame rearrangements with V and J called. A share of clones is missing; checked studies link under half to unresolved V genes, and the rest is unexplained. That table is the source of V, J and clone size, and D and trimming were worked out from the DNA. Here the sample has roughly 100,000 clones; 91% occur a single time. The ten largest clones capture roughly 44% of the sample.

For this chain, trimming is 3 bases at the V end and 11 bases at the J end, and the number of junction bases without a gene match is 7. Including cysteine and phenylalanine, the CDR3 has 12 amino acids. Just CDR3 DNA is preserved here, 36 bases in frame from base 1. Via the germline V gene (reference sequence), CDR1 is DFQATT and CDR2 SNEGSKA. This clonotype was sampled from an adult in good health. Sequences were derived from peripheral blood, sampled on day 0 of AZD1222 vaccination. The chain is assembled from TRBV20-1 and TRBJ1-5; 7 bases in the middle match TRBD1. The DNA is TGCAGTGCTAGTTTAGGGGGCCAGGCCCAGCATTTT. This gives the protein CSASLGGQAQHF.